These 13 T cell receptor beta chains originate from one sample sequenced in a study of type 1 and type 2 diabetes patients. Amplification started from genomic DNA. The TCR beta CDR3 region was amplified using 30 forward and 13 reverse primers. Each CDR3 protein is one row after TCRdb ran MiXCR on the multiplex PCR reads. The repertoire holds some 250,000 distinct CDR3 sequences, with 47% as singletons. Sequenced material: peripheral blood mononuclear cells (PBMCs). The receptors here all came from a young man with type 2 diabetes.

The gene calls are TRBV6-5 and TRBJ1-3; D not resolved. This CDR3 has 16 amino acids. V lost 0 bases and J 8 bases, leaving 17 bases between the germline ends. Looked up from germline, CDR1 is MNHEY and CDR2 is SVGAGI. CDR3 bases: TGTGCCAGCAGTTACTCTCGTCTGTCTATAAGCGACACCATATATTTT. This gives the protein CASSYSRLSISDTIYF.

V is TRBV19 and J is TRBJ1-2; D remains ambiguous. Germline V gene lookup returns CDR1 LNHDA and CDR2 SQIVND (reference sequence). V was cut by 8 bases and J by 4 bases, with 11 bases left in between. This CDR3 has 12 amino acids. CDR3 nucleotide sequence: TGTGCCAGTTCAAAGGACGGCTATGGCTACACCTTC. Its translation: CASSKDGYGYTF.

This clonotype was counted a single time. The chain joins TRBV6-5 to TRBJ1-1; possible D gene TRBD1, 5 bases. V was trimmed by 4 bases and J by 11 bases, leaving 17 bases between them. CDR1 is MNHEY and CDR2 is SVGAGI in the germline V gene. This CDR3 is 13 amino acids long. The CDR3 DNA reads as TGTGCCAGCAGTTTTTCAGGGCCAAGCGGGGCTTTCTTT. This gives the protein CASSFSGPSGAFF.

This rearrangement joins TRBV20-1 to TRBJ1-6; D not certain. The germline V and J ends were trimmed by 6 bases and 5 bases, with 17 bases remaining between them. CDR3 length equals 15 residues. In germline, CDR1 is DFQATT, CDR2 SNEGSKA (reference sequence). The CDR3, as DNA: TGCAGTGCCAGGCGCGGGGATAGGGATAATTCACCCCTCCACTTT. Encoded protein: CSARRGDRDNSPLHF.

CDR3 nucleotide sequence: TGTGCCAGCAGCTATGGGACAGGGGGCGGGCGGGGGACCCAGTACTTC. Its protein product is CASSYGTGGGRGTQYF. The rearrangement uses TRBV7-2 and TRBJ2-5; 12 positions match TRBD1. Germline V CDR1 and CDR2: SGHTA, FQGNSA. The V and J ends lost 4 bases and 7 bases, in that order; junction bases with no gene match: 10. The CDR3 is made up of 16 amino acids.

This rearrangement joins TRBV28 to TRBJ1-2; possible D gene TRBD1, 6 bases. The CDR3 loop spans 12 amino acids. CDR1 and CDR2 (germline): MDHEN, SYDVKM. V was trimmed by 7 bases and J by 7 bases, leaving 13 bases between them. The CDR3 loop reads CASNPGGGGYTF. In DNA, the CDR3 is TGTGCCAGCAACCCAGGAGGGGGTGGCTACACCTTC.

Note on this clonotype: This is likely a read error, given that the CDR3 carries no conserved phenylalanine or tryptophan at its end. The genes are TRBV2 and TRBJ1-2; perhaps TRBD1 as D (5 bases). This CDR3 contains 13 residues. Trimming pared 6 bases from V and 8 bases from J, leaving 16 bases between. The germline V gene has CDR1 SNHLY and CDR2 FYNNEI. CDR3 DNA: TGTGCCAGCAGCCTTAGAGGGGCGAGGGGCTACACCCTC. As protein: CASSLRGARGYTL.

This clonotype was seen a few times. This chain links TRBV29-1 with TRBJ2-1, with D hard to call. CDR1 and CDR2 from the germline V gene are SQVTM and ANQGSEA. The CDR3 has 12 residues. Trimming left V 2 bases short and J 8 bases short, with 10 bases between. The CDR3 coding sequence is TGCAGCGTTGAAATTTTGACTTATGAGCAGTTCTTC. Translating gives CSVEILTYEQFF.

The gene calls are TRBV4-1 and TRBJ2-7; 8 bases align to TRBD1. V lost 0 bases to trimming and J lost 2 bases; unmatched junction nucleotides: 9. Germline CDR1 MGHRA, CDR2 YSYEKL. This CDR3 contains 17 residues. CDR3 bases: TGCGCCAGCAGCCAAGATTCTCTACAGGGGGTTCCCTACGAGCAGTACTTC. It translates to CASSQDSLQGVPYEQYF.

This clonotype was seen ten or more times. The chain has TRBV19 and TRBJ2-6; D gene unclear. CDR1 and CDR2 from the germline V gene are LNHDA and SQIVND (reference sequence). CDR3 length: 15 residues. V was trimmed by 5 bases and J by 0 bases, leaving 8 bases between them. In DNA form, the CDR3 reads TGTGCCAGTAGTGGACCGACCTCTGGGGCCAACGTCCTGACTTTC. It codes for CASSGPTSGANVLTF.

The sample holds one count of this clonotype. The V and J genes are TRBV20-1 and TRBJ2-5; D is unclear. V lost 6 bases and J 1 base, leaving 12 bases between the germline ends. The CDR3 sequence is 13 residues long. The germline V gene encodes CDR1 DFQATT and CDR2 SNEGSKA (reference sequence). In DNA, the CDR3 is TGCAGTGCCGATGCTGCAACCCAAGAGACCCAGTACTTC. It specifies CSADAATQETQYF.

This chain joins TRBV14 and TRBJ2-7; D gene ambiguous. There are 13 residues in the CDR3. Germline V gene data show CDR1 as SGHDN and CDR2 as FVKESK. The V end was cut by 1 base, the J end by 6 bases, with 10 bases between. CDR3 in amino acids: CASSQAMDGEQYF. In DNA, the CDR3 is TGTGCCAGCAGCCAAGCGATGGATGGCGAGCAGTACTTC.

The chain has TRBV28 and TRBJ1-5; TRBD1 matches 8 bases. This CDR3 contains 14 residues. The trim removed 6 bases at V and 2 bases at J, leaving 3 bases unmatched. Germline values: CDR1 MDHEN, CDR2 SYDVKM. CDR3 bases: TGTGCCAGCAGCACACAGGGGGGCAATCAGCCCCAGCATTTT. This translates into CASSTQGGNQPQHF.